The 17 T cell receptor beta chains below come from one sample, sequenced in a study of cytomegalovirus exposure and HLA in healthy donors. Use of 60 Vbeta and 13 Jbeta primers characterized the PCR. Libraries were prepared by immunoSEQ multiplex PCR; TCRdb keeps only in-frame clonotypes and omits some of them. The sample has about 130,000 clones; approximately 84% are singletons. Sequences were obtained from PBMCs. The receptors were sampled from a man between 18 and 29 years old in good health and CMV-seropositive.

The CDR3: CASSLEEGSGSYEQYF. The CDR3 DNA reads as TGTGCCAGCAGCTTAGAAGAGGGAAGCGGGAGCTACGAGCAGTACTTC. The chain joins TRBV7-9 to TRBJ2-7; 8 bases agree with TRBD2. After removal of 1 base from V and 3 bases from J, the junction contained 8 bases not matched to a gene. Germline assignment: CDR1 SEHNR and CDR2 FQNEAQ (reference sequence). The CDR3 totals 16 residues.

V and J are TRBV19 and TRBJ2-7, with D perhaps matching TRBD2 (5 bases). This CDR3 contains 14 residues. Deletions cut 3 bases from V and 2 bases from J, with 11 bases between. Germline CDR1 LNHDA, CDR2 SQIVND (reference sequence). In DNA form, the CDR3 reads TGTGCCAGTAGTATGGGCATCGGGACCTACGAGCAGTACTTC. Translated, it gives CASSMGIGTYEQYF.

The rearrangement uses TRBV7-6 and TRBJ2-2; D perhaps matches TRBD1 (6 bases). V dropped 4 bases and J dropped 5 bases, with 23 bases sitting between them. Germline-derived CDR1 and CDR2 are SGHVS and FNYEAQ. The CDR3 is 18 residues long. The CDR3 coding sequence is TGTGCCAGCAGCTCCATTATGAGGACAGCGATGGTTACCGGGGAGCTGTTTTTT. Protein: CASSSIMRTAMVTGELFF.

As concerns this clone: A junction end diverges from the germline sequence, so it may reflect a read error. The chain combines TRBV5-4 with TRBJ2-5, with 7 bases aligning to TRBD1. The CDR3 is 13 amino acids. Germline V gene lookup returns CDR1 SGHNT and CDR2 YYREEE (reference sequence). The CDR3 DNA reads TGTGCCGGCAGCCGGGACAGCCAAGAGACCCAGTACTTC. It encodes CAGSRDSQETQYF.

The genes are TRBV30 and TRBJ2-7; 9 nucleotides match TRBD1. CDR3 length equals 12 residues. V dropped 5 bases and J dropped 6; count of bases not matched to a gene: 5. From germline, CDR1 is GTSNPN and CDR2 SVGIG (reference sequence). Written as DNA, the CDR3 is TGTGCCTGGGGACAGGGGATTCGCGAGCAGTACTTC. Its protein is CAWGQGIREQYF.

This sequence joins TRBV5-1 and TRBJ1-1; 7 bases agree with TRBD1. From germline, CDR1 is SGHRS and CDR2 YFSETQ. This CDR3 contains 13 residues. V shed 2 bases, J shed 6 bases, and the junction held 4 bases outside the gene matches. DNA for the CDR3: TGCGCCAGCAGCTTAAACAGGGGCGCTGAAGCTTTCTTT. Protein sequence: CASSLNRGAEAFF.

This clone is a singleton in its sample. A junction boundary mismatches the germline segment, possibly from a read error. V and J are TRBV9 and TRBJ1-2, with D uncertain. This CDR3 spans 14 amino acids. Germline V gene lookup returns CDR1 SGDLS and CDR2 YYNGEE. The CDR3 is CASSKTGSNYDYTF. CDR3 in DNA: TGTGCCAGCAGCAAAACTGGTTCTAACTATGACTACACCTTC.

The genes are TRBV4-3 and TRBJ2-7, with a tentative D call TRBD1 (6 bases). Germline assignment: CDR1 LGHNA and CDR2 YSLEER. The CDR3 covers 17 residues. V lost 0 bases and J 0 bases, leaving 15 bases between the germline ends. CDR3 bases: TGCGCCAGCAGCCAAGATATTGGGCAGGGGTTCTCCTACGAGCAGTACTTC. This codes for CASSQDIGQGFSYEQYF.

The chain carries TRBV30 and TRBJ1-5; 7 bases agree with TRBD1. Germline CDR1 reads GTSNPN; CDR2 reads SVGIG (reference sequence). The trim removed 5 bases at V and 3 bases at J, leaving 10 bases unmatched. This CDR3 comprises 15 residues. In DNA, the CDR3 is TGTGCCTGGGATACCGGGACAGCCTTCAATCAGCCCCAGCATTTT. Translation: CAWDTGTAFNQPQHF. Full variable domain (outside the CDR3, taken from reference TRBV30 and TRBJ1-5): SQTIHQWPATLVQPVGSPLSLECTVEGTSNPNLYWYRQAAGRGLQLLFYSVGIGQISSEVPQNLSASRPQDRQFILSSKKLLLSDSGFYLCAWDTGTAFNQPQHFGDGTRLSIL.

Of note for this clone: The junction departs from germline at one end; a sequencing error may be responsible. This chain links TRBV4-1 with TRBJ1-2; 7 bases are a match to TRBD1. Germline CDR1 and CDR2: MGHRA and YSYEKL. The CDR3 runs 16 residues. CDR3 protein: CASNQGAGTDSYGYTF. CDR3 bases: TGCGCCAGCAACCAAGGGGCCGGGACAGATTCCTATGGCTACACCTTC.

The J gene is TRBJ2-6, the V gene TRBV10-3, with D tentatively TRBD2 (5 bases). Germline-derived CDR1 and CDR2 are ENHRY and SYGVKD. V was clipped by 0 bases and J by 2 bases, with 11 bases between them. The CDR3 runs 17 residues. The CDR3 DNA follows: TGTGCCATCAGTGAGTCTTCGTCGAGGGCTGGGGCCAACGTCCTGACTTTC. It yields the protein CAISESSSRAGANVLTF.

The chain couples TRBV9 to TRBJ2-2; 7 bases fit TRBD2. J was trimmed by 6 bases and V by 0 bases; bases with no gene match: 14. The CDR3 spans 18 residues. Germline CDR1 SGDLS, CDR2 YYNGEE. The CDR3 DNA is TGTGCCAGCAGCGTAGGGTCTCGGCGGGAGTATTCTTCCGGGGAGCTGTTTTTT. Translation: CASSVGSRREYSSGELFF.

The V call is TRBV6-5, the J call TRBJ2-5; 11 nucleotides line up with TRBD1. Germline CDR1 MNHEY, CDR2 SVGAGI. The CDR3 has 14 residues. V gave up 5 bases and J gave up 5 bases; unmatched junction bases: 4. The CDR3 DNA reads TGTGCCAGCAGTCCCGGGACAGGGGGTGAGACCCAGTACTTC. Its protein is CASSPGTGGETQYF.

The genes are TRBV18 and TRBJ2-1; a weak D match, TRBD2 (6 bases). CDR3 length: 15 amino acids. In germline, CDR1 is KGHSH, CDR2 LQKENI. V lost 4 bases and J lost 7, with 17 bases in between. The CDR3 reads CASSLVAGRSNEQFF. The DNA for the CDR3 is TGTGCCAGCTCACTGGTGGCAGGGAGGTCAAATGAGCAGTTCTTC.

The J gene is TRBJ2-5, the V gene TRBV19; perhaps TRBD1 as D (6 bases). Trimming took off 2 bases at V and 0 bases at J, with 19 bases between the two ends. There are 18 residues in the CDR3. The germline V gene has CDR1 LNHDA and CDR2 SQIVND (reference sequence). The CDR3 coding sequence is TGTGCCAGTAGTATATTGATGCTTCGAGGGGGACACCAAGAGACCCAGTACTTC. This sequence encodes CASSILMLRGGHQETQYF.

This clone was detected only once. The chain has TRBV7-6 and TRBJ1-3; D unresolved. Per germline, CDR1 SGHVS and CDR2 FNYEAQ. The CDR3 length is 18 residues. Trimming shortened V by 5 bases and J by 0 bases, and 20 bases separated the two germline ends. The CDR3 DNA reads TGTGCCAGCAGCCTATCCACCGTGGACTCAATCTCTGGAAACACCATATATTTT. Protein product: CASSLSTVDSISGNTIYF.

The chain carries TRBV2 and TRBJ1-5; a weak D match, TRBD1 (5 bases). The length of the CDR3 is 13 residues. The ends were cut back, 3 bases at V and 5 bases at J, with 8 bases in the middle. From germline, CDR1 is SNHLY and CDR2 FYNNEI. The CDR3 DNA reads TGTGCCAGCAGTGATCCGGGGGATCAGCCCCAGCATTTT. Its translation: CASSDPGDQPQHF.